The present TCR beta chain was sequenced within a study of blood T cell repertoires in COVID-19. Authors' methods: The authors estimated nucleated cell counts from reference gene primer amplification. TCRdb keeps only in-frame clones here, not all; method: immunoSEQ multiplex PCR. D and trimming were read from the DNA, whereas the V and J calls and clone size are those reported in that table. The data show over 130,000 clones, about nine tenths seen once. Sequenced: peripheral blood. The clonotype was recovered from a human donor with COVID-19, enrolled during active disease. The donor label of this sample is uncertain.

This CDR3 reads CASSLGPGQGEQPQHF. In DNA form, the CDR3 reads TGTGCCAGCAGCTTAGGCCCGGGACAGGGTGAACAGCCCCAGCATTTT. This chain joins TRBV13 and TRBJ1-5; 9 bases line up with TRBD1. The CDR3 is made up of 16 amino acids. Germline trimming cut 0 bases from V and 7 bases from J; bases unmatched to any gene: 7. Germline V CDR1 and CDR2: PRHDT, FYEKMQ (reference sequence).